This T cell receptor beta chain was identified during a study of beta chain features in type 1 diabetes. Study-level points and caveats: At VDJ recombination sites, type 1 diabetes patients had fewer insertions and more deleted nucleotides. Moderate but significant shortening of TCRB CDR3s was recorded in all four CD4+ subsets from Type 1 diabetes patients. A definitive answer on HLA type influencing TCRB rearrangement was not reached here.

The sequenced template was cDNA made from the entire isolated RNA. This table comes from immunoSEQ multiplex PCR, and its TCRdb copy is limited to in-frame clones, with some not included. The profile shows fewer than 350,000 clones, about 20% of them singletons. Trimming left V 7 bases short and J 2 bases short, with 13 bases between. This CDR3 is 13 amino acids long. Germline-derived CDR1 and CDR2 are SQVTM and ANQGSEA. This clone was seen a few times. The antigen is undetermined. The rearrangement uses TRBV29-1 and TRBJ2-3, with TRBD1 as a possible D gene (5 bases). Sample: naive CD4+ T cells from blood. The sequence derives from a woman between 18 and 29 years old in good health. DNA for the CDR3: TGCAGCGGTAAGACAGATGACACAGATACGCAGTATTTT. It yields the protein CSGKTDDTDTQYF.